The text below deals with one T cell receptor (beta chain). Its antigen is currently unknown. The data stem from a study of cytomegalovirus exposure and HLA in healthy donors. At the level of the study: Among roughly 180 million T cells, an earlier analysis found 117 million unique TCR beta sequences.

Though nominally healthy at sampling, donors likely had unrecorded immune exposures. V was pared by 3 bases and J by 2 bases, with 16 bases between. The CDR3 consists of 16 residues. Germline V gene sequence: CDR1 KGHSH, CDR2 LQKENI. Points from the study as a whole: The authors enumerated 150 to 200 TCR beta chains as linked to cytomegalovirus. Later work found most CMV-associated TCR beta chains apparently HLA-restricted.

Primers for the PCR totalled 60 Vbeta and 13 Jbeta. Repertoires were generated with immunoSEQ multiplex PCR, while TCRdb's copy carries only in-frame clones and drops some. Here the sample spans 150,000 to 200,000 clones, roughly 75% being singletons. The chain couples TRBV18 to TRBJ1-2; maybe TRBD1 (5 bases). Sequenced: PBMCs. The source of this sequence is a middle-aged man in good health and CMV-seronegative. CDR3 sequence (DNA): TGTGCCAGCTCACCGATCGCGGGGCAGGTAAACTATGGCTACACCTTC. Protein sequence: CASSPIAGQVNYGYTF.